Following are 25 T cell receptor beta chains from one sample sequenced in a study of blood T cell repertoires in COVID-19. Generated by immunoSEQ multiplex PCR, the TCRdb table keeps only in-frame clones and is missing some. The sample has about 130,000 clones, over 60% seen once. Sequencing was carried out using peripheral blood. Receptor source: a woman in her 70s with acute or convalescent COVID-19.

The chain links TRBV19 to TRBJ2-3, with TRBD1 matching over 9 bases. The V gene's germline CDR1 is LNHDA and CDR2 SQIVND (reference sequence). This CDR3 has 15 residues. Losses at the gene ends were 4 bases for V and 5 bases for J; bases not matched to a gene: 7. The CDR3 bases are TGTGCCAGTAGTACTGGGGACAGGGTTAAAGATACGCAGTATTTT. This encodes CASSTGDRVKDTQYF.

This clone was counted between two and nine times. The gene calls are TRBV4-1 and TRBJ1-6; tentative D call: TRBD1 (5 bases). V dropped 0 bases and J dropped 2 bases, with 17 bases sitting between them. The CDR3 sequence is 19 residues long. CDR1 MGHRA and CDR2 YSYEKL come from the germline V gene. CDR3 loop: CASSQDKIPGWTYNSPLHF. DNA of the CDR3: TGCGCCAGCAGCCAAGATAAGATTCCAGGGTGGACCTATAATTCACCCCTCCACTTT.

The V and J genes are TRBV6-2 or TRBV6-3 and TRBJ1-6, with 7 bases that match TRBD1. J gave up 5 bases and V 5 bases, and 9 bases lay outside the gene matches. In germline, CDR1 is MNHEY, CDR2 SVGEGT. The CDR3 loop spans 16 amino acids. CDR3 sequence (DNA): TGTGCCAGCAGTAGGGGGCAAACCGGGCATAATTCACCCCTCCACTTT. This sequence encodes CASSRGQTGHNSPLHF.

The chain employs TRBV28 and TRBJ1-2; the D gene is possibly TRBD1 (6 bases). CDR1 is MDHEN, CDR2 SYDVKM, per germline. The CDR3 is 16 residues long. The V gene lost 2 bases and the J gene lost 0 bases, with 13 bases spanning the gap. This CDR3 reads CASSLHGQGTNYGYTF. The CDR3 DNA reads TGTGCCAGCAGTTTACATGGGCAGGGGACTAACTATGGCTACACCTTC.

V gene TRBV11-2 combines with J gene TRBJ2-1; D not resolved. The CDR3 runs to 14 residues. Germline assignment: CDR1 SGHAT and CDR2 FQNNGV. V shed 5 bases and J shed 5 bases, with 13 bases lying between them. The CDR3 here is CASSELLLDNEQFF. For the CDR3, the DNA is TGTGCCAGCAGCGAGCTCCTATTGGACAATGAGCAGTTCTTC. Complete variable domain (other parts from reference TRBV11-2 and TRBJ2-1): EAGVAQSPRYKIIEKRQSVAFWCNPISGHATLYWYQQILGQGPKLLIQFQNNGVVDDSQLPKDRFSAERLKGVDSTLKIQPAKLEDSAVYLCASSELLLDNEQFFGPGTRLTVL.

This clone was seen more than once but under ten times. The chain combines TRBV7-2 with TRBJ2-7, with 7 bases lining up with TRBD1. In germline, CDR1 is SGHTA, CDR2 FQGNSA. The trim removed 5 bases at V and 3 bases at J, leaving 4 bases unmatched. CDR3 size: 13 residues. The CDR3 here is CASSPGTVYEQYF. As DNA, the CDR3 is TGTGCCAGCAGCCCCGGGACAGTCTACGAGCAGTACTTC.

This clone was detected once. The V gene is TRBV7-2, the J gene TRBJ1-1; D call uncertain. The CDR3 runs to 15 residues. Germline CDR1 reads SGHTA; CDR2 reads FQGNSA. Deletions cut 8 bases from V and 0 bases from J, with 16 bases between. Here the CDR3 DNA reads TGTGCCAGCGCGCCACGCGCGGATATGAACACTGAAGCTTTCTTT. The encoded protein is CASAPRADMNTEAFF.

The gene calls are TRBV6-1 and TRBJ2-2; 8 nucleotides line up with TRBD2. This CDR3 contains 16 residues. Germline V gene sequence: CDR1 MNHNS, CDR2 SASEGT. Unmatched junction bases numbered 2, after V lost 2 bases and J lost 0 bases. The CDR3 nucleotides read TGTGCCAGCAGTGAACTAGCGGGTGCGAACACCGGGGAGCTGTTTTTT. Translated: CASSELAGANTGELFF.

The chain carries TRBV7-9 and TRBJ2-7; D not resolved. V was trimmed by 10 bases and J by 0 bases, leaving 10 bases between them. Germline CDR1 is SEHNR and CDR2 is FQNEAQ (reference sequence). The CDR3 has 12 residues. The CDR3 loop reads CATSGSSYEQYF. DNA for the CDR3: TGTGCCACCTCAGGCAGCTCCTACGAGCAGTACTTC.

This clone turned up a few times. The V call is TRBV19, the J call TRBJ2-6, with 7 bases identical to TRBD2. This CDR3 has 15 amino acids. V was clipped by 1 base and J by 8 bases; unmatched bases: 5. The germline CDR1 and CDR2 sequences are LNHDA and SQIVND (reference sequence). In DNA form, the CDR3 reads TGTGCCAGTAGTATAGCCGGGGGGAAGACCAACGTCCTGACTTTC. It yields the protein CASSIAGGKTNVLTF.

For the CDR3, the DNA is TGTGCCAGCAGGGGCTGGGAGGGATCGAACACTGAAGCTTTCTTT. This codes for CASRGWEGSNTEAFF. The V call is TRBV2, the J call TRBJ1-1, with no clear D. CDR3 size: 15 residues. Between the trimmed V and J ends, which lost 6 bases and 1 base, there was a span of 15 bases. Germline-derived CDR1 and CDR2 are SNHLY and FYNNEI.

Ten or more counts support this clone. This chain connects TRBV28 to TRBJ1-1; D uncertain. The germline V and J ends were trimmed by 2 bases and 8 bases, with 6 bases remaining between them. Germline CDR1 MDHEN, CDR2 SYDVKM. The CDR3 has 11 amino acids. The CDR3 reads CASSLGREAFF. The CDR3 DNA follows: TGTGCCAGCAGTTTAGGTCGGGAAGCTTTCTTT.

V and J are TRBV5-1 and TRBJ2-7; TRBD1 matches at 7 bases. Germline assignment: CDR1 SGHRS and CDR2 YFSETQ. V trimming: 3 bases; J trimming: 2 bases; junction bases outside the gene matches: 8. The CDR3 has 15 amino acids. CDR3 protein: CASSSPDRAAYEQYF. The CDR3 nucleotides are TGCGCCAGCAGCTCCCCTGACAGGGCGGCCTACGAGCAGTACTTC.

The CDR3 DNA follows: TGTGCCATCAGTGATGGACGGACAGGGCGACATCAGCCCCAGCATTTT. Amino acids: CAISDGRTGRHQPQHF. This rearrangement joins TRBV10-3 to TRBJ1-5; 8 bases agree with TRBD1. The CDR3 is 16 amino acids. CDR1 and CDR2 (germline): ENHRY, SYGVKD. V shed 3 bases and J 5 bases; nucleotides not matched to a gene: 9.

The chain carries TRBV27 and TRBJ2-3, with 10 bases identical to TRBD2. Germline V gives CDR1 MNHEY, CDR2 SMNVEV (reference sequence). Trimming at V came to 5 bases and at J to 5 bases, leaving 13 bases not matched to a gene. This CDR3 has 17 residues. The CDR3 is CASSLRAGGPPQDTQYF. The CDR3 DNA sequence: TGTGCCAGCAGTCTTCGAGCGGGAGGGCCTCCACAAGATACGCAGTATTTT.

This chain joins TRBV28 and TRBJ1-3; no clear D gene. The germline CDR1 and CDR2 sequences are MDHEN and SYDVKM. The CDR3 loop spans 12 amino acids. Trimming stripped 3 bases from V and 8 bases from J, with 8 bases between. The CDR3 reads CASSLTGDTIYF. DNA for the CDR3: TGTGCCAGCAGTTTGACGGGTGACACCATATATTTT. The whole variable domain, remainder taken from reference TRBV28 and TRBJ1-3, is DVKVTQSSRYLVKRTGEKVFLECVQDMDHENMFWYRQDPGLGLRLIYFSYDVKMKEKGDIPEGYSVSREKKERFSLILESASTNQTSMYLCASSLTGDTIYFGEGSWLTVV.

The V and J genes are TRBV2 and TRBJ1-4; D uncertain. Trimming shortened V by 8 bases and J by 9 bases, and 13 bases separated the two germline ends. Germline V gives CDR1 SNHLY, CDR2 FYNNEI. This CDR3 contains 12 residues. The CDR3 here is CASGSDLQKLFF. The CDR3 DNA sequence: TGTGCCAGCGGCAGTGACTTGCAAAAACTGTTTTTT.

This sequence joins TRBV6-1 and TRBJ1-4; tentatively, D is TRBD1 (6 bases). Germline values: CDR1 MNHNS, CDR2 SASEGT. The CDR3 is 14 residues long. Trimming took off 6 bases at V and 8 bases at J, with 16 bases between the two ends. CDR3 DNA: TGTGCCAGCAGATACTATGGCGGGGGCGAAAAACTGTTTTTT. Its protein product is CASRYYGGGEKLFF.

This clone was seen only a few times. The V call is TRBV5-4, the J call TRBJ2-5, with D uncertain. Germline V gene sequence: CDR1 SGHNT, CDR2 YYREEE (reference sequence). V was pared by 5 bases and J by 2 bases, with 4 bases between. The CDR3 has 11 residues. CDR3: CASSYQETQYF. DNA for the CDR3: TGTGCCAGCAGTTATCAAGAGACCCAGTACTTC.

The chain is built from TRBV27 and TRBJ1-2, with TRBD1 matching 7 bases. This CDR3 comprises 13 residues. After removal of 1 base from V and 8 bases from J, the junction contained 4 bases not matched to a gene. Germline CDR1 reads MNHEY; CDR2 reads SMNVEV (reference sequence). The CDR3 DNA follows: TGTGCCAGCAGTTTATTGCAGGGGGACGGCTACACCTTC. This translates into CASSLLQGDGYTF.

The rearrangement uses TRBV10-3 and TRBJ1-2; D perhaps matches TRBD1 (6 bases). The germline CDR1 and CDR2 sequences are ENHRY and SYGVKD. The CDR3 spans 16 residues. V gave up 5 bases and J gave up 4 bases, with 20 bases separating them. The CDR3 sequence: CAISRPKEGESYGYTF. For the CDR3, the DNA is TGTGCCATCAGTAGGCCGAAAGAGGGGGAAAGCTATGGCTACACCTTC.

This clone was detected ten times or more. The gene calls are TRBV24-1 and TRBJ2-1; TRBD2 is a possible D gene (6 bases). CDR3 size: 15 residues. Germline V CDR1 and CDR2: KGHDR, SFDVKD. Deletions cut 3 bases from V and 3 bases from J, with 11 bases between. Written as DNA, the CDR3 is TGTGCCACCAGTGATCCGGGAGTAGGCTACAATGAGCAGTTCTTC. It encodes CATSDPGVGYNEQFF.

This sequence joins TRBV7-3 and TRBJ2-3; D is undetermined. Germline assignment: CDR1 SGHTA and CDR2 FQGTGA. This CDR3 spans 13 amino acids. The V end was cut by 2 bases, the J end by 0 bases, with 3 bases between. As DNA, the CDR3 is TGTGCCAGCAGCTTACTTAGCACAGATACGCAGTATTTT. Amino acids: CASSLLSTDTQYF.

This clone was counted only a few times. The rearrangement joins TRBV19 to TRBJ2-7, with D tentatively TRBD2 (6 bases). Germline CDR1 and CDR2: LNHDA and SQIVND (reference sequence). The CDR3 is made up of 13 amino acids. V lost 1 base to trimming and J lost 6 bases, with 10 bases between them. This chain's CDR3 is CASSIGAGIEQYF. The CDR3 DNA reads as TGTGCCAGTAGTATAGGGGCGGGAATCGAGCAGTACTTC.

This clone was counted ten times or more. The chain carries TRBV28 and TRBJ2-2, with D possibly TRBD1 on 5 matching bases. Germline V gene lookup returns CDR1 MDHEN and CDR2 SYDVKM. The CDR3 loop spans 14 amino acids. Trimming stripped 6 bases from V and 7 bases from J, with 15 bases between. DNA for the CDR3: TGTGCCAGCAGCTCAGGGTGGATAGGCGGGGAGCTGTTTTTT. Protein: CASSSGWIGGELFF.